This T cell receptor beta chain was sequenced for a study of CD8 T cells in ankylosing spondylitis. Study results and limitations: In synovial fluid and blood from reactive arthritis, some motif variants were previously reported.

This clonotype was seen more than once but under ten times. Its antigen is unknown. As the method for making TCR beta libraries, quantitative 5'-RACE with molecular barcodes was used. TCRdb reprocessed the 5' RACE reads via MiXCR and lists one record per CDR3 protein. This sample has about 240,000 distinct CDR3 sequences, with 8.6% found just once. Germline V gives CDR1 MNHNS, CDR2 SASEGT. The CDR3 has 15 amino acids. With 7 bases removed from V and 0 bases from J, the gap between germline ends came to 15 bases. The rearrangement links TRBV6-1 to TRBJ2-5, with a tentative D call TRBD1 (6 bases). Sequenced material: blood, either unsorted or a sorted T cell fraction (not recorded which). The source is a male donor with ankylosing spondylitis or in good health (not recorded which). CDR3 amino acids: CASTTRTEYQETQYF. DNA of the CDR3: TGTGCCAGCACCACTCGGACAGAGTACCAAGAGACCCAGTACTTC.